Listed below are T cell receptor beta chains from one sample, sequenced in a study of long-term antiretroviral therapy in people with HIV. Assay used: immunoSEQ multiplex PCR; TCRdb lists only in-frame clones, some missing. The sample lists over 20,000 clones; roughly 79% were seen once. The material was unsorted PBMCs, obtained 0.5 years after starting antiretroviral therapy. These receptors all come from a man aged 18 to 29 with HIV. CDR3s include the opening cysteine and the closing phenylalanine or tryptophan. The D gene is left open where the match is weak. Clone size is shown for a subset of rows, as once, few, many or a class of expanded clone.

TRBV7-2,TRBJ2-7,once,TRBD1,CASSPDRDVLYEQYF,TGTGCCAGCAGCCCCGACAGGGATGTCCTCTACGAGCAGTACTTC
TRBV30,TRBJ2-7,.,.,CAWSRSPESSYEQYF,TGTGCCTGGAGCCGTTCTCCCGAGAGCTCCTACGAGCAGTACTTC
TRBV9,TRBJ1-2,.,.,CASSVGRGNYGYTF,TGTGCCAGCAGCGTGGGCAGGGGAAACTATGGCTACACCTTC
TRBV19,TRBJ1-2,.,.,CASTQVSGYGYTF,TGTGCCAGTACCCAGGTTTCGGGCTATGGCTACACCTTC
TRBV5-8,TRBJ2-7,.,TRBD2,CASSLAEWEGREQYF,TGTGCCAGCAGCTTGGCCGAGTGGGAGGGGCGCGAGCAGTACTTC
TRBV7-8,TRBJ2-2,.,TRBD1,CASRVQGKNTGELFF,TGTGCCAGCAGGGTACAGGGGAAGAACACCGGGGAGCTGTTTTTT
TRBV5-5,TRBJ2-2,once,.,CASSYRTDQTGELFF,TGTGCCAGCAGTTATCGGACAGATCAAACCGGGGAGCTGTTTTTT
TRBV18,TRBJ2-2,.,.,CASSPRTNTGELFF,TGTGCCAGCTCCCCCCGGACGAACACCGGGGAGCTGTTTTTT
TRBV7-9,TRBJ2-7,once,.,CASSGNRQVGFYEQYF,TGTGCCAGCAGCGGAAATAGACAGGTTGGTTTCTACGAGCAGTACTTC
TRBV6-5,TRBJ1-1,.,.,CASTEREGSTEAFF,TGTGCCAGCACCGAACGGGAAGGGAGCACTGAAGCTTTCTTT
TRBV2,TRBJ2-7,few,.,CASSEGRSEQYF,TGTGCCAGCAGTGAGGGCAGGTCCGAGCAGTACTTC
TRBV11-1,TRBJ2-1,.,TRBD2,CASVSGGASYNEQFF,TGTGCCAGCGTTTCGGGGGGGGCTTCCTACAATGAGCAGTTCTTC
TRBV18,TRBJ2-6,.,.,CASSPDPPAPGANVLTF,TGTGCCAGCTCACCAGATCCCCCGGCCCCTGGGGCCAACGTCCTGACTTTC
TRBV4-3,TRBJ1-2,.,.,CASSQEKAGGGYTF,TGCGCCAGCAGCCAAGAAAAGGCTGGGGGTGGCTACACCTTC
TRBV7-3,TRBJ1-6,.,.,CASSLRSGTGPNSPLHF,TGTGCCAGCAGCTTAAGGTCCGGCACAGGGCCTAATTCACCCCTCCACTTT
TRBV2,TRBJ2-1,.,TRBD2,CASSERLAGLPYNEQFF,TGTGCCAGCAGTGAACGGCTAGCGGGCCTCCCCTACAATGAGCAGTTCTTC
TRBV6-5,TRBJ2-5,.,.,CASSLTRAPQETQYF,TGTGCCAGCAGTTTGACGCGGGCTCCACAAGAGACCCAGTACTTC
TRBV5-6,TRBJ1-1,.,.,CASSLGPGENTEAFF,TGTGCCAGCAGCTTGGGGCCCGGTGAAAACACTGAAGCTTTCTTT
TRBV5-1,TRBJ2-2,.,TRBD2,CASRRGLAGGRNTGELFF,TGCGCCAGCAGGAGGGGACTAGCGGGAGGGAGGAACACCGGGGAGCTGTTTTTT